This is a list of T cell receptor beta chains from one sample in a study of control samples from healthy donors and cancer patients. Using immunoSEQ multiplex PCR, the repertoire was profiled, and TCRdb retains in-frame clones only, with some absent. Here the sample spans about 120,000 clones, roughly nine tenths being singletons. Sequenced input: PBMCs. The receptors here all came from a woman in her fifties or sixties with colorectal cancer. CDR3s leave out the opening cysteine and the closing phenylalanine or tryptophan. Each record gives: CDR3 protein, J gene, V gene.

CDR3: ASSVTAGWETQY
J: TRBJ2-5
V: TRBV9

CDR3: ASSIQRNTEAF
J: TRBJ1-1
V: TRBV7-3

CDR3: ASRELLGLGKNEQF
J: TRBJ2-1
V: TRBV5-1

CDR3: ASSVATWDTQY
J: TRBJ2-3
V: TRBV9

CDR3: ASSSQGGWDTEAF
J: TRBJ1-1
V: TRBV5-6

CDR3: ASSMDREAF
J: TRBJ1-1
V: TRBV12-3/TRBV12-4

CDR3: ASRGDSSYNEQF
J: TRBJ2-1
V: TRBV5-4

CDR3: ASSPSGGGGTEAF
J: TRBJ1-1
V: TRBV9

CDR3: ASSRRQGRSQETQY
J: TRBJ2-5
V: TRBV18

CDR3: ASSPGGMNTEAF
J: TRBJ1-1
V: TRBV14

CDR3: ASSELGQRTTQY
J: TRBJ2-5
V: TRBV2

CDR3: ASSQNIGGQGPFAGNTIY
J: TRBJ1-3
V: TRBV7-6

CDR3: ASSQTASNQPQH
J: TRBJ1-5
V: TRBV3-1/TRBV3-2

CDR3: ASTPLGGQITGNTIY
J: TRBJ1-3
V: TRBV28

CDR3: ASSYSTGGPGDTQY
J: TRBJ2-3
V: TRBV6-6

CDR3: ASSLSGRWETQY
J: TRBJ2-5
V: TRBV11-2

CDR3: ASTEDRNTEAF
J: TRBJ1-1
V: TRBV19

CDR3: ASSLGGYT
J: TRBJ1-2
V: TRBV5-8

CDR3: ASSPMDGHNEKLF
J: TRBJ1-4
V: TRBV18

CDR3: ASSPQRGNQPQH
J: TRBJ1-5
V: TRBV18

CDR3: ASSSTRDRVLYGYT
J: TRBJ1-2
V: TRBV13

CDR3: ASSVAGIGLETQY
J: TRBJ2-5
V: TRBV7-8

CDR3: ASSRQVRKAF
J: TRBJ1-1
V: TRBV28

CDR3: ASTSGWNTEAF
J: TRBJ1-1
V: TRBV19

CDR3: ASSQVDRHTGELF
J: TRBJ2-2
V: TRBV6-2/TRBV6-3

CDR3: ASSLVPYNEQF
J: TRBJ2-1
V: TRBV14

CDR3: ASSPGRGAEAF
J: TRBJ1-1
V: TRBV7-3

CDR3: ASSAGTGTFEQF
J: TRBJ2-1
V: TRBV6-4

CDR3: ASSLNVGLGETQY
J: TRBJ2-5
V: TRBV7-2

CDR3: ASKFIDRNTGELF
J: TRBJ2-2
V: TRBV28